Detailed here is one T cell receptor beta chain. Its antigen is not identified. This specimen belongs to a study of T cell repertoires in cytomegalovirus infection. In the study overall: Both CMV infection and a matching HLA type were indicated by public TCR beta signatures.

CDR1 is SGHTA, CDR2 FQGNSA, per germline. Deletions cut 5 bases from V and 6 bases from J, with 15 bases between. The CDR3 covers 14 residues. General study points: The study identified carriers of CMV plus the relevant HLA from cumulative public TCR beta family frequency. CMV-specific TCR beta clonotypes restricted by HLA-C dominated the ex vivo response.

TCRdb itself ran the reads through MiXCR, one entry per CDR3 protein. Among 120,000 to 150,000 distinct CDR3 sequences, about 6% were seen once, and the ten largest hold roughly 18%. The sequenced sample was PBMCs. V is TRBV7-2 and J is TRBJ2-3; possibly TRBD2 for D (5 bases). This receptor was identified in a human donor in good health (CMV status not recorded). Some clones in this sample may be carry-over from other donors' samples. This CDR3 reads CASSQSLVPDTQYF. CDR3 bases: TGTGCCAGCAGCCAGTCACTAGTTCCCGATACGCAGTATTTT.